One sample yielded the 3 T cell receptor beta chains listed below, sequenced in a study of blood T cell repertoires in COVID-19. Some clones are missing from TCRdb's copy, which holds only in-frame ones; the method was immunoSEQ multiplex PCR. The sample carries under 150,000 clones, 85% recorded once. The sequenced sample consisted of peripheral blood. The receptors were sampled from a human donor in a cohort sampled during active COVID-19.

The genes are TRBV5-5 and TRBJ2-1; 11 nucleotides line up with TRBD2. CDR1 and CDR2 (germline): SGHKS, YYEKEE (reference sequence). The CDR3 is 17 amino acids. V shed 4 bases, J shed 15 bases, and the junction held 21 bases outside the gene matches. The CDR3 loop reads CASSPQVLAGGLGLTFF. The CDR3 DNA follows: TGTGCCAGCAGCCCCCAGGTGCTAGCGGGGGGCCTGGGGCTAACGTTCTTC.

The gene calls are TRBV6-2 or TRBV6-3 and TRBJ1-1, with unresolved D. The CDR3 length is 14 residues. Germline V gene lookup returns CDR1 MNHEY and CDR2 SVGEGT. Trimming pared 0 bases from V and 4 bases from J, leaving 9 bases between. CDR3 loop: CASSYSRGFTEAFF. CDR3 nucleotides: TGTGCCAGCAGTTACTCGCGAGGTTTCACTGAAGCTTTCTTT.

This rearrangement joins TRBV5-6 to TRBJ1-2; TRBD1 might be the D (6 bases). Germline CDR1 reads SGHDT; CDR2 reads YYEEEE. V shed 2 bases and J shed 7 bases, with 15 bases lying between them. There are 14 residues in the CDR3. This CDR3 is CASSFYGGRFGYTF. The CDR3 nucleotides read TGTGCCAGCAGCTTTTACGGGGGGCGTTTTGGCTACACCTTC.